Shown below are 27 T cell receptor beta chains from a single sample sequenced in a study of blood T cells in healthy people across ages. Together with a sample-barcoded 5' primer, a J-beta primer mix was included in a second PCR lasting about 7 to 11 cycles. TCRdb analysed the 5' RACE reads with MiXCR anew, one entry per CDR3 protein. Of 800,000 to 950,000 distinct CDR3 sequences listed, 25% to 30% are singletons. These records were also assigned to another study, of T cells of mothers and their children.

Source material: blood. All receptors come from a woman aged 40 to 49 in good health.

There are many counts of this clonotype. The chain combines TRBV7-2 with TRBJ1-5; 10 nucleotides align to TRBD1. The CDR3 runs 15 residues. V was pared by 4 bases and J by 7 bases, with 7 bases of the junction left unmatched. Germline CDR1 SGHTA, CDR2 FQGNSA. The CDR3: CASSSRQGAWQPQHF. The CDR3, as DNA: TGTGCCAGCAGCTCGAGACAGGGGGCTTGGCAGCCCCAGCATTTT.

The gene calls are TRBV10-3 and TRBJ1-2; D ambiguous. The CDR3 is 14 residues long. Germline CDR1 ENHRY, CDR2 SYGVKD. V dropped 0 bases and J dropped 4 bases, with 9 bases sitting between them. This CDR3 is CAISESTGSYGYTF. CDR3 DNA sequence: TGTGCCATCAGTGAGTCGACCGGGTCCTATGGCTACACCTTC.

This chain joins TRBV28 and TRBJ2-7; D unresolved. The ends were cut back, 6 bases at V and 7 bases at J, with 10 bases in the middle. The CDR3 is made up of 11 amino acids. Germline V gene data show CDR1 as MDHEN and CDR2 as SYDVKM. In DNA form, the CDR3 reads TGTGCCAGCAGGTTACGATATGAGCAGTACTTC. Translated, it gives CASRLRYEQYF.

The chain combines TRBV28 with TRBJ2-7; weak D call: TRBD2 (6 bases). CDR1 and CDR2 from the germline V gene are MDHEN and SYDVKM. Trimming stripped 3 bases from V and 3 bases from J, with 9 bases between. This CDR3 has 13 residues. The CDR3 reads CASSFGGIYEQYF. CDR3 DNA: TGTGCCAGCAGTTTCGGGGGTATCTACGAGCAGTACTTC.

CDR3 bases: TGTGCCATCAGTGATAGGGGGGATGAAAAACTGTTTTTT. It codes for CAISDRGDEKLFF. The J gene is TRBJ1-4, the V gene TRBV10-3, with D possibly TRBD1 on 6 matching bases. Looked up from germline, CDR1 is ENHRY and CDR2 is SYGVKD. Trimming shortened V by 3 bases and J by 6 bases, and 8 bases separated the two germline ends. The CDR3 is made up of 13 amino acids.

This clonotype was counted at least ten times. This chain links TRBV7-8 with TRBJ2-3, with 10 positions matching TRBD1. The CDR3 has 18 amino acids. Per germline, CDR1 SGHVS and CDR2 FQNEAQ. The trim removed 5 bases at V and 5 bases at J, leaving 16 bases unmatched. The CDR3 here is CASSPGIWGQGRGDTQYF. In DNA form, the CDR3 reads TGTGCCAGCAGCCCAGGCATATGGGGACAGGGGCGAGGAGATACGCAGTATTTT. Drawing the rest from reference TRBV7-8 and TRBJ2-3, the complete variable domain is GAGVSQSPRYKVAKRGQDVALRCDPISGHVSLFWYQQALGQGPEFLTYFQNEAQLDKSGLPSDRFFAERPEGSVSTLKIQRTQQEDSAVYLCASSPGIWGQGRGDTQYFGPGTRLTVL.

This clonotype occurred once. A junction end diverges from the germline sequence, so it may reflect a read error. CDR3 in amino acids: CASARPSGGAYGQYF. The DNA for the CDR3 is TGTGCCAGCGCCCGTCCTAGCGGGGGGGCCTACGGGCAGTACTTC. The chain uses TRBV27 and TRBJ2-7; 12 bases align to TRBD2. Germline CDR1 reads MNHEY; CDR2 reads SMNVEV (reference sequence). The CDR3 runs to 15 residues.

The chain combines TRBV6-2 or TRBV6-3 with TRBJ2-1; D call uncertain. Trimming cost V 0 bases and J 7 bases, with 7 bases left between them. This CDR3 spans 13 amino acids. Germline V gene data show CDR1 as MNHEY and CDR2 as SVGEGT. As DNA, the CDR3 is TGTGCCAGCAGTTACTCGGGCGTGAATGAGCAGTTCTTC. Translated: CASSYSGVNEQFF.

This clonotype was observed once. The J gene is TRBJ1-5, the V gene TRBV28, with D hard to call. Germline loops: CDR1 MDHEN, CDR2 SYDVKM. V was pared by 1 base and J by 1 base, with 8 bases between. This CDR3 has 15 amino acids. The CDR3 protein is CASSLYRLSNQPQHF. CDR3 nucleotides: TGTGCCAGCAGTTTATACAGATTAAGCAATCAGCCCCAGCATTTT.

This sequence joins TRBV28 and TRBJ2-5, with 16 bases identical to TRBD2. CDR3 size: 17 residues. CDR1 and CDR2 from the germline V gene are MDHEN and SYDVKM. With 3 bases clipped from V and 11 bases from J, the junction kept 12 bases outside the gene matches. CDR3: CASSLPGTSGGAYEQYF. CDR3 sequence (DNA): TGTGCCAGCAGTTTGCCCGGGACTAGCGGGGGGGCCTATGAGCAGTACTTC.

On this clonotype: With a much larger clone just one base away, this may be a read error. This chain uses TRBV7-2 with TRBJ2-5; tentatively, D is TRBD2 (5 bases). TRBJ2-7 matches the DNA end more closely, so the J call is doubtful. Germline V gene data show CDR1 as SGHTA and CDR2 as FQGNSA. This CDR3 spans 15 amino acids. The chain's CDR3 is CASSLGTAQEYEQYF. DNA of the CDR3: TGTGCCAGCAGCTTAGGGACTGCCCAAGAATACGAGCAGTACTTC.

This clonotype was counted a single time. V is TRBV28 and J is TRBJ1-1, with no clear D. Trimming pared 3 bases from V and 5 bases from J, leaving 16 bases between. Germline V gene data show CDR1 as MDHEN and CDR2 as SYDVKM. This CDR3 comprises 15 residues. The CDR3 DNA reads TGTGCCAGCAGTTTGTACGGGATGGGTTTAACTGAAGCTTTCTTT. Translated, it gives CASSLYGMGLTEAFF.

The chain employs TRBV28 and TRBJ2-5; D remains ambiguous. V was pared by 10 bases and J by 5 bases, with 11 bases between. This CDR3 region has 11 residues. From germline, CDR1 is MDHEN and CDR2 SYDVKM. The CDR3 reads CATLGWETQYF. The CDR3 DNA reads as TGTGCCACCCTGGGGTGGGAGACCCAGTACTTC.

This clonotype was detected a few times. The genes are TRBV7-2 and TRBJ2-7; weak D call: TRBD2 (6 bases). The CDR3 has 18 residues. Trimming pared 5 bases from V and 1 base from J, leaving 24 bases between. The V gene's germline CDR1 is SGHTA and CDR2 FQGNSA. The CDR3 nucleotides read TGTGCCAGCAGCCCTCCCCCGTTTGGTAGCGGTCCTTCCTACGAGCAGTACTTC. It translates to CASSPPPFGSGPSYEQYF.

This clonotype has a single count. This may come from a read error, since a much larger clone is one base off. The rearrangement joins TRBV6-1 to TRBJ2-7; possibly TRBD1 or TRBD2 for D (7 bases each). The V gene lost 6 bases and the J gene lost 7 bases, with 19 bases spanning the gap. This CDR3 has 14 amino acids. Germline CDR1 MNHNS, CDR2 SASEGT. Written as DNA, the CDR3 is TGTGCCAGCAGGTCAGGGGGAGGGGACAATGAGCAGTACTTC. Protein: CASRSGGGDNEQYF.

V usage is TRBV6-2 or TRBV6-3 and J usage is TRBJ1-1; D is unclear. There are 14 residues in the CDR3. Germline V gene data show CDR1 as MNHEY and CDR2 as SVGEGT. The V end lost 2 bases, the J end lost 1 base, and 8 bases lay between the germline ends. The CDR3 DNA follows: TGTGCCAGCAGTTACCAAGGGTGGAACACTGAAGCTTTCTTT. Protein: CASSYQGWNTEAFF.

In this sample, this clonotype turned up a few times. This chain links TRBV4-1 with TRBJ2-1, with 14 positions matching TRBD2. The V gene end was trimmed by 2 bases and the J gene end by 8 bases; junction bases not matched to a gene: 5. Per the germline V gene, CDR1 is MGHRA and CDR2 is YSYEKL. There are 16 residues in the CDR3. The CDR3 nucleotides are TGCGCCAGCAGCCAACCGACTAGCGGGGGGGCCCATGAGCAGTTCTTC. It encodes CASSQPTSGGAHEQFF.

This clonotype was seen at least ten times. CDR3 nucleotide sequence: TGCAGCGTTGGAAATAGCAATCAGCCCCAGCATTTT. Translated, it gives CSVGNSNQPQHF. The V call is TRBV29-1, the J call TRBJ1-5; no definite D call. The germline gives CDR1 SQVTM, CDR2 ANQGSEA. This CDR3 region has 12 residues. The ends were cut back, 4 bases at V and 0 bases at J, with 4 bases in the middle.

The chain has TRBV9 and TRBJ2-3, with D possibly matching TRBD2 (6 bases). Germline assignment: CDR1 SGDLS and CDR2 YYNGEE. V lost 6 bases, J lost 0 bases, and 8 bases lay in between. This CDR3 comprises 13 residues. The CDR3 DNA sequence: TGTGCCAGCACGAGCGGGAGCACAGATACGCAGTATTTT. Residues: CASTSGSTDTQYF.

The DNA for the CDR3 is TGTGCCAGCAGCTTCCGGGGGGCTAACAATGAGCAGTACTTC. Its translation: CASSFRGANNEQYF. The rearrangement joins TRBV7-2 to TRBJ2-4, with a possible D match to TRBD2 (7 bases). The germline V gene encodes CDR1 SGHTA and CDR2 FQGNSA. V was shortened by 3 bases and J by 13 bases, with 19 bases between the two germline ends. The CDR3 runs to 14 residues.

The DNA of the CDR3 is TGTGCCACCTTCGAATTGGCGGGGGGACTGTCCTACGAGCAGTACTTC. This sequence encodes CATFELAGGLSYEQYF. The chain uses TRBV28 and TRBJ2-4, with 8 bases aligning to TRBD2. The DNA end favors TRBJ2-7, so the J call may be wrong. The CDR3 is made up of 16 amino acids. CDR1 and CDR2 (germline): MDHEN, SYDVKM.

Points on this clonotype: Its ends do not fully match the called genes, so a read error is possible. The rearrangement uses TRBV29-1 and TRBJ2-7, with 8 nucleotides matching TRBD2. The length of the CDR3 is 13 residues. Per germline, CDR1 SQVTM and CDR2 ANQGSEA. The CDR3 sequence: CSVMGLVGHEQYF. The CDR3 coding sequence is TGTAGCGTCATGGGACTAGTTGGGCACGAGCAGTACTTC.

The chain employs TRBV20-1 and TRBJ2-2, with 8 bases identical to TRBD1. The V and J ends lost 1 base and 1 base, in that order; junction bases with no gene match: 2. The V gene's germline CDR1 is DFQATT and CDR2 SNEGSKA (reference sequence). The CDR3 is made up of 15 amino acids. In DNA form, the CDR3 reads TGCAGTGCTAGAGGCGGGACAGGGAACACCGGGGAGCTGTTTTTT. Encoded protein: CSARGGTGNTGELFF.

This clonotype was recorded a few times. The J gene is TRBJ2-3, the V gene TRBV5-6; D call uncertain. From germline, CDR1 is SGHDT and CDR2 YYEEEE. V dropped 2 bases and J dropped 2 bases, with 9 bases sitting between them. This CDR3 comprises 14 residues. CDR3 sequence: CASSLRPPTDTQYF. The CDR3 DNA is TGTGCCAGCAGCTTAAGACCGCCCACAGATACGCAGTATTTT. Together with reference TRBV5-6 and TRBJ2-3, the CDR3 gives the full variable domain: DAGVTQSPTHLIKTRGQQVTLRCSPKSGHDTVSWYQQALGQGPQFIFQYYEEEERQRGNFPDRFSGHQFPNYSSELNVNALLLGDSALYLCASSLRPPTDTQYFGPGTRLTVL.

The V and J genes are TRBV6-2 or TRBV6-3 and TRBJ1-3; D call uncertain. Per germline, CDR1 MNHEY and CDR2 SVGEGT. This CDR3 has 13 residues. V shed 6 bases and J shed 0 bases, with 6 bases lying between them. The CDR3 DNA reads as TGTGCCAGCAGAATGGTCTCTGGAAACACCATATATTTT. This encodes CASRMVSGNTIYF.

The chain links TRBV20-1 to TRBJ1-5; tentatively, D is TRBD1 (6 bases). Germline V CDR1 and CDR2: DFQATT, SNEGSKA (reference sequence). Trimming took 3 bases from V and 6 from J, leaving 12 bases between them. The CDR3 spans 13 residues. CDR3 in DNA: TGCAGTGCTAGTGCAGGGGTTGCTCAGCCCCAGCATTTT. Translation: CSASAGVAQPQHF.

Only a few counts were recorded for this clonotype. The CDR3 here is CASSQLPPWGVVPRRGNEQFF. The CDR3 nucleotides read TGTGCCAGCAGCCAACTACCCCCATGGGGTGTGGTACCCAGACGGGGCAATGAGCAGTTCTTC. V usage is TRBV11-2 and J usage is TRBJ2-1; D might be TRBD2 (5 bases). This CDR3 contains 21 residues. CDR1 SGHAT and CDR2 FQNNGV come from the germline V gene. Between the trimmed V and J ends, which lost 5 bases and 6 bases, there was a span of 35 bases.